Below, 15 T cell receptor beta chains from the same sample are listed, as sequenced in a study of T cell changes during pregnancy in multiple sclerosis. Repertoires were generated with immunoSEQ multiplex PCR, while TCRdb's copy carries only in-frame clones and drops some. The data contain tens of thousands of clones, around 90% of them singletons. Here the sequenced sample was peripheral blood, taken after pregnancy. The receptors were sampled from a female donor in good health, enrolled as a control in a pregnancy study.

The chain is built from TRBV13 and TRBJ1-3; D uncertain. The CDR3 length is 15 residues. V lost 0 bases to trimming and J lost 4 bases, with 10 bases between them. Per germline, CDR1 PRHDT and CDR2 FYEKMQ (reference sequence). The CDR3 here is CASSLGRSTGNTIYF. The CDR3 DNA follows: TGTGCCAGCAGCTTAGGTAGGAGTACCGGAAACACCATATATTTT.

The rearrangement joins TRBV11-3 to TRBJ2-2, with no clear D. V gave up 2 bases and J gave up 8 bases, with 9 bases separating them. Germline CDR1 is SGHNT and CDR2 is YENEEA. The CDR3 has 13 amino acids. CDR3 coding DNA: TGTGCCAGCAGCTTAATATCCGCGGGGGAGCTGTTTTTT. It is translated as CASSLISAGELFF.

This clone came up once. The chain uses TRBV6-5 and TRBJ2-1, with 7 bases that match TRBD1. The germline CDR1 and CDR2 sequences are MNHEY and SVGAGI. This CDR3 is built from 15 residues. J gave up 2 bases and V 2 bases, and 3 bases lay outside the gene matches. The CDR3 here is CASSYDRAAYNEQFF. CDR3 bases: TGTGCCAGCAGTTACGACAGGGCAGCCTACAATGAGCAGTTCTTC.

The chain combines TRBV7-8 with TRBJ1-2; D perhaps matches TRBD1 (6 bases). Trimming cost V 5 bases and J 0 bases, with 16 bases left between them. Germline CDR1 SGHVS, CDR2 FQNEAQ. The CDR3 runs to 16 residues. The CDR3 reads CASSPRGGSANYGYTF. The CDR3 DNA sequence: TGTGCCAGCAGCCCCCGGGGGGGCTCAGCTAACTATGGCTACACCTTC.

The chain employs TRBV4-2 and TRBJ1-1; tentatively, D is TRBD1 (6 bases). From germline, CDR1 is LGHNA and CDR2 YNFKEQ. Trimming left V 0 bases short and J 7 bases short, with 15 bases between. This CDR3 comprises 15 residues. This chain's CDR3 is CASSQESGVGGEAFF. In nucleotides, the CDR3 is TGTGCCAGCAGCCAAGAGTCAGGGGTTGGGGGTGAAGCTTTCTTT.

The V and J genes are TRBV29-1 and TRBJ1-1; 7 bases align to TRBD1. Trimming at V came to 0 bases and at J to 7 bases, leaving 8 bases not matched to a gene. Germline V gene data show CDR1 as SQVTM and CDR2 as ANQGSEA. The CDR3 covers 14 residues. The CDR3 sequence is CSVEDNRGLGEAFF. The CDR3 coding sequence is TGCAGCGTTGAAGATAATAGGGGGCTCGGTGAAGCTTTCTTT.

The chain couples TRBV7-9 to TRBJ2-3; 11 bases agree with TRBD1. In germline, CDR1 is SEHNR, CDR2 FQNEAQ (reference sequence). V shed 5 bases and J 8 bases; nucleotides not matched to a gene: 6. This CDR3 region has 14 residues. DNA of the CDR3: TGTGCCAGCAGCCTCGGGACAGGGGGAGGTACGCAGTATTTT. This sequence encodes CASSLGTGGGTQYF.

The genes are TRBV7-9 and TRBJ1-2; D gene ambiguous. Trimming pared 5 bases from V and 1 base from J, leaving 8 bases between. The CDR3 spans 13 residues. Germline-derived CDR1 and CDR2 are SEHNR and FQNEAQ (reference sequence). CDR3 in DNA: TGTGCCAGCAGCCTTGAGGGTAACTATGGCTACACCTTC. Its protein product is CASSLEGNYGYTF.

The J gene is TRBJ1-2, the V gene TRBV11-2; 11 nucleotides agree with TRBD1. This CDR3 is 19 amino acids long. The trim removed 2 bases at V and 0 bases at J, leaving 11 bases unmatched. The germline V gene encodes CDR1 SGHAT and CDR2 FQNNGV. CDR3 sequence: CASSLLAGTGGISNYGYTF. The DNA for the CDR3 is TGTGCCAGCAGCTTATTAGCCGGGACAGGGGGAATATCTAACTATGGCTACACCTTC.

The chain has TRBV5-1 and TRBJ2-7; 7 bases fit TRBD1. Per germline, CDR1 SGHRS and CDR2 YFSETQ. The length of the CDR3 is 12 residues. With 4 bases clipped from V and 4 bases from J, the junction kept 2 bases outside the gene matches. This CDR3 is CASSQQGYEQYF. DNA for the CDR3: TGCGCCAGCAGCCAACAGGGGTACGAGCAGTACTTC.

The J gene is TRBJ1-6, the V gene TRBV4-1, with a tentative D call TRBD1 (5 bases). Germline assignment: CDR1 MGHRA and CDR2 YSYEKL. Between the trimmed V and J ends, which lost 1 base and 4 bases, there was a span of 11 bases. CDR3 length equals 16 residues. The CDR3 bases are TGCGCCAGCAGCCAAGGGCGGGGCCCGTATAATTCACCCCTCCACTTT. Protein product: CASSQGRGPYNSPLHF.

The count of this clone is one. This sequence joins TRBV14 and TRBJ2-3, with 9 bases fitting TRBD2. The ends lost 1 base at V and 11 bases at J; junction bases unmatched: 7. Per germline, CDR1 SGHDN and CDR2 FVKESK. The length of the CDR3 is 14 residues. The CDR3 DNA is TGTGCCAGCAGCCAAGCCCTAGCGGGGCAGGGGCAGTATTTT. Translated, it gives CASSQALAGQGQYF.

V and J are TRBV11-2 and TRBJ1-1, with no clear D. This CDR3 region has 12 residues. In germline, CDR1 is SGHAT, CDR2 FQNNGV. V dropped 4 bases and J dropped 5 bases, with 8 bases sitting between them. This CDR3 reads CASSSGWTEAFF. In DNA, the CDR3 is TGTGCCAGCAGCTCGGGGTGGACTGAAGCTTTCTTT.

In DNA, the CDR3 is TGTGCCAGCAGTCCCGGGTATGACAGGGAAGAGACCCAGTACTTC. Translating gives CASSPGYDREETQYF. The genes are TRBV6-5 and TRBJ2-5, with 7 bases aligning to TRBD1. Germline V gene sequence: CDR1 MNHEY, CDR2 SVGAGI. J gave up 3 bases and V 5 bases, and 9 bases lay outside the gene matches. This CDR3 region has 15 residues.

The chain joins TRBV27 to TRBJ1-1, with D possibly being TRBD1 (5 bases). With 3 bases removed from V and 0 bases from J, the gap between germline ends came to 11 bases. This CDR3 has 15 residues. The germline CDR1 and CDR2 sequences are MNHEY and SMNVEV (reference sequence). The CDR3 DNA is TGTGCCAGCAGTTTTGTAGACAGCATGAACACTGAAGCTTTCTTT. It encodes CASSFVDSMNTEAFF.